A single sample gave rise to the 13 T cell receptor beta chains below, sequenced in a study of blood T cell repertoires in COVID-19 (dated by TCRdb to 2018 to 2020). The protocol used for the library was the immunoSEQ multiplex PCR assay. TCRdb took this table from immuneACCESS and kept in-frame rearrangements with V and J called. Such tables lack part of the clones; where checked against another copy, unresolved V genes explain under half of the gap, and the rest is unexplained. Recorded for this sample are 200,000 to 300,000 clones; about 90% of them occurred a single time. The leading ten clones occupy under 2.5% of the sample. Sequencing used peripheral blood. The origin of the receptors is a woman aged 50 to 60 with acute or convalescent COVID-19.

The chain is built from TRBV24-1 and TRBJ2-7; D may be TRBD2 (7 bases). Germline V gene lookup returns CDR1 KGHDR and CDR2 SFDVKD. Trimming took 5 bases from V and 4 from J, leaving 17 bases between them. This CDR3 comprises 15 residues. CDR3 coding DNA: TGTGCCACCAGTGTCGTGGGCAGGGGAGGGTACGAGCAGTACTTC. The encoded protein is CATSVVGRGGYEQYF.

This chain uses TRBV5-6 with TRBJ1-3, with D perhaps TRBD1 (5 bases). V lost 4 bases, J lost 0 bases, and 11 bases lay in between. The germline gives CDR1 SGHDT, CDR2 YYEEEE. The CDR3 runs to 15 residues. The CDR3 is CASSPGLVSGNTIYF. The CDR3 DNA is TGTGCCAGCAGCCCGGGACTCGTCTCTGGAAACACCATATATTTT.

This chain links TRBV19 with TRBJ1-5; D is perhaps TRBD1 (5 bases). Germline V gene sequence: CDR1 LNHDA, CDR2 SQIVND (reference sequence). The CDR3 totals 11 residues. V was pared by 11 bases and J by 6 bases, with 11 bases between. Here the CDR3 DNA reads TGTGCCTCGGGGGATATTCAGCCCCAGCATTTT. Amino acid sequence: CASGDIQPQHF.

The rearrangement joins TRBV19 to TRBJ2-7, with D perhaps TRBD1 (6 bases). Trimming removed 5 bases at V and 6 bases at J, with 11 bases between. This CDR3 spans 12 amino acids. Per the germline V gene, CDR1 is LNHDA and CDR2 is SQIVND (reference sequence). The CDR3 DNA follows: TGTGCCAGTAGTGCACAGGGTTTCGAGCAGTACTTC. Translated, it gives CASSAQGFEQYF.

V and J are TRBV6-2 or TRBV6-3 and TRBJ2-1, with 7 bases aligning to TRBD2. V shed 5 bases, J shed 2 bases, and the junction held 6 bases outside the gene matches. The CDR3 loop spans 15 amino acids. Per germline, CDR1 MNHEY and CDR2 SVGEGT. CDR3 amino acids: CASSLSGSPYNEQFF. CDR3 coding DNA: TGTGCCAGCAGTCTTAGCGGGTCCCCCTACAATGAGCAGTTCTTC.

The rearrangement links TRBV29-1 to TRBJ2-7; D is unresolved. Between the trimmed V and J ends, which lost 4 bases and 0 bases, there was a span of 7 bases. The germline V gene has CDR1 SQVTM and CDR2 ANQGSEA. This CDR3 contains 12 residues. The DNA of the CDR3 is TGCAGCGTTGTACTGAGCTCCTACGAGCAGTACTTC. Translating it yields CSVVLSSYEQYF.

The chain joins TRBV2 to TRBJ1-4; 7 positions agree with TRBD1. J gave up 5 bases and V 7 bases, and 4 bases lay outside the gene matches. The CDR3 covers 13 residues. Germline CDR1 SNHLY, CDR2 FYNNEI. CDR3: CASTGQSNEKLFF. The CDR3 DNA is TGTGCCAGCACGGGACAGTCGAATGAAAAACTGTTTTTT.

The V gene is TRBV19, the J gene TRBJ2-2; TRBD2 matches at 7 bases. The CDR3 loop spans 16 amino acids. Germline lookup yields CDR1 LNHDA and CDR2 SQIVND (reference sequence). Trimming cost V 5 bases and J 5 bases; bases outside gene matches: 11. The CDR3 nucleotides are TGTGCCAGTAGTGATACTATCCCGCGGGGGACCGGGGAGCTGTTTTTT. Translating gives CASSDTIPRGTGELFF.

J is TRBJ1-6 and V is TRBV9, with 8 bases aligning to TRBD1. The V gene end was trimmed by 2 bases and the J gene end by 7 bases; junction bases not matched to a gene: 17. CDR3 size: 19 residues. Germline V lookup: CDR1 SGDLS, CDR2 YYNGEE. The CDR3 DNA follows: TGTGCCAGCAGCGTCAACCCCGTACAACGGACAGGGATCAATTCACCCCTCCACTTT. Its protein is CASSVNPVQRTGINSPLHF.

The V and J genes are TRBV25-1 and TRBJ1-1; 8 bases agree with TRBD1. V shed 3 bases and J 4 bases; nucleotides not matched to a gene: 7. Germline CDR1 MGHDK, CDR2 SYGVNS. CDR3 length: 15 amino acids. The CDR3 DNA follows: TGTGCCAGCAGTGACCTGACAGGGGCGGGCACTGAAGCTTTCTTT. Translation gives CASSDLTGAGTEAFF.

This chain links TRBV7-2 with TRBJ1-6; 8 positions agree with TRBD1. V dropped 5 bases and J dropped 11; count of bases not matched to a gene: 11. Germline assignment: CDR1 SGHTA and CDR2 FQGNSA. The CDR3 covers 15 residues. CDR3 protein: CASSPQWTGSTPLHF. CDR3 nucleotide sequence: TGTGCCAGCAGCCCCCAGTGGACAGGGTCGACACCCCTCCACTTT.

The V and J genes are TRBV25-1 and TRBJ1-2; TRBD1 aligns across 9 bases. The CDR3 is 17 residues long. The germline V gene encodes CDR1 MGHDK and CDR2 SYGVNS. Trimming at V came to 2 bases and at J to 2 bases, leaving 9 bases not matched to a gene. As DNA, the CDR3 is TGTGCCAGCAGTGAACCAGGGACAGGGCCCTCGAACTATGGCTACACCTTC. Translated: CASSEPGTGPSNYGYTF.

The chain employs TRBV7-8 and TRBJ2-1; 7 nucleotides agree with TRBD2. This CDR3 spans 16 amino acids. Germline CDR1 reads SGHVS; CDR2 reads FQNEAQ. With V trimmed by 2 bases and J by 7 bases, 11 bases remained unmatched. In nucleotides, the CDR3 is TGTGCCAGCAGCTTAACTTCGGGAGGTCTCACAAATGAGCAGTTCTTC. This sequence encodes CASSLTSGGLTNEQFF. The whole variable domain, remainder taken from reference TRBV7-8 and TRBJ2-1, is GAGVSQSPRYKVAKRGQDVALRCDPISGHVSLFWYQQALGQGPEFLTYFQNEAQLDKSGLPSDRFFAERPEGSVSTLKIQRTQQEDSAVYLCASSLTSGGLTNEQFFGPGTRLTVL.